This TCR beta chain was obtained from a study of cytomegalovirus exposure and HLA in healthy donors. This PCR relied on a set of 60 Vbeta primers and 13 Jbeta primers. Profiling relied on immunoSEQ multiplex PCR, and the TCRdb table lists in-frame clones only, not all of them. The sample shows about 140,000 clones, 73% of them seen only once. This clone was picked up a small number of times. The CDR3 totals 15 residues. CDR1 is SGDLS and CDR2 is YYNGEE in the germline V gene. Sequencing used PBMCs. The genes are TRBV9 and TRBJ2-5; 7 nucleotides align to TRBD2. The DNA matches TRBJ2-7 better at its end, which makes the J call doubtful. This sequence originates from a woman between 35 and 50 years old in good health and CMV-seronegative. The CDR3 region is CASSARGENAYEQYF. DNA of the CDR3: TGTGCCAGCAGCGCCCGGGGGGAAAATGCCTACGAGCAGTACTTC.